The following is a T cell receptor beta chain sequence with its context. No antigen is known for it. This sample is part of a study of CD8 T cells in Susac syndrome. Study information: Patients with Susac syndrome had blood drawn and were at that point therapy-naive, on corticosteroids, or on intravenous immunoglobulin alone.

The V segment lost 0 bases and the J segment 4 bases; nucleotides outside the gene matches: 3. The CDR3 is made up of 14 amino acids. General study findings and limits: An acknowledgment was made by the study that its TCR sequencing and HLA analysis involved relatively few individuals. Susac-specific public clones in total CD8+ repertoires numbered some 16; in CD8+ TEMRA repertoires, they numbered roughly 5.

About 0.5 to 1 ug RNA was reverse transcribed with random hexamers. The CDR3 of TCR beta was amplified by immunoSEQ multiplex PCR across 54 Vbeta and 13 Jbeta. A single record per CDR3 protein comes from TCRdb applying MiXCR to the immunoSEQ multiplex PCR reads. The data contain 95,000 to 150,000 distinct CDR3 sequences, just under 95% of them singletons. Sequenced sample: CD8+ T cells from PBMCs. This sequence was found in a human donor with Susac syndrome. The chain carries TRBV12-3 or TRBV12-4 and TRBJ2-7; 7 bases fit TRBD1. CDR3 sequence: CASSLAGGKYEQYF. CDR3 coding DNA: TGTGCCAGCAGTTTAGCAGGGGGCAAGTACGAGCAGTACTTC.